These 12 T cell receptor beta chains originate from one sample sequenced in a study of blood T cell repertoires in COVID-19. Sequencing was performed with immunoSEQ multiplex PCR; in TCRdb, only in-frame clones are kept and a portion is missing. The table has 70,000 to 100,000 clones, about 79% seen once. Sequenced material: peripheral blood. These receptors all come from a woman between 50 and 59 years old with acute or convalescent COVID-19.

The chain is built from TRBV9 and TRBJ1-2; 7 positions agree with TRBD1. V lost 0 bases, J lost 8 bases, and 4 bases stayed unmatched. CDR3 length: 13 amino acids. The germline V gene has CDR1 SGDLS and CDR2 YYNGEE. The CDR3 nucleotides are TGTGCCAGCAGCGTAGAGGGGGCGAACGGCTACACCTTC. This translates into CASSVEGANGYTF.

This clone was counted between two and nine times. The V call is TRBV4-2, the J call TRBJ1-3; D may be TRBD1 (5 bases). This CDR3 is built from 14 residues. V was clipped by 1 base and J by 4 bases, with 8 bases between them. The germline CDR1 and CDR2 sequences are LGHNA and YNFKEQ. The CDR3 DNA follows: TGTGCCAGCAGCCAAGTTGGGGCGGGAAACACCATATATTTT. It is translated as CASSQVGAGNTIYF.

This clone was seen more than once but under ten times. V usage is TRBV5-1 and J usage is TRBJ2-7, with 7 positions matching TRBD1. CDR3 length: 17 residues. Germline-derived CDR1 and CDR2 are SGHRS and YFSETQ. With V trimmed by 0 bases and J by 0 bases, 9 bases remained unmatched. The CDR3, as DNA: TGCGCCAGCAGCTTGGGGGACAGCTTCCCGTTCTCCTACGAGCAGTACTTC. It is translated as CASSLGDSFPFSYEQYF.

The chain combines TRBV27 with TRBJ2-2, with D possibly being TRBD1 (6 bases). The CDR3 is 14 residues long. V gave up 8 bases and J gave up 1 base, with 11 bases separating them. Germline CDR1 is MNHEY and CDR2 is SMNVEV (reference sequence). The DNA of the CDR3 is TGTGCCAGCCAGCAGGGGATGAACACCGGGGAGCTGTTTTTT. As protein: CASQQGMNTGELFF.

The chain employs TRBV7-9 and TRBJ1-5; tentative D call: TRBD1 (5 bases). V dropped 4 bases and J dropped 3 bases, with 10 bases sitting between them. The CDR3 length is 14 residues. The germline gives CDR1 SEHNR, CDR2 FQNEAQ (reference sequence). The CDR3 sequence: CASSSGKFNQPQHF. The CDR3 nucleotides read TGTGCCAGCAGCTCAGGGAAATTCAATCAGCCCCAGCATTTT.

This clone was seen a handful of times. For the CDR3, the DNA is TGTGCCAGCAGCCAGCCCGGGACAGGGGATACTGAAGCTTTCTTT. Translation gives CASSQPGTGDTEAFF. This chain joins TRBV4-2 and TRBJ1-1; 10 nucleotides align to TRBD1. In germline, CDR1 is LGHNA, CDR2 YNFKEQ. The CDR3 totals 15 residues. J lost 5 bases, V lost 3 bases, and 6 bases had no gene match.

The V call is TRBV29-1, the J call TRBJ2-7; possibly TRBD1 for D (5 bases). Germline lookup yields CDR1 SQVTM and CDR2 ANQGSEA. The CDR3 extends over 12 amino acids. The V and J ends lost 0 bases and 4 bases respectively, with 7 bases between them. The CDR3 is CSVEDRQYEQYF. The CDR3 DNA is TGCAGCGTTGAAGATCGACAGTACGAGCAGTACTTC.

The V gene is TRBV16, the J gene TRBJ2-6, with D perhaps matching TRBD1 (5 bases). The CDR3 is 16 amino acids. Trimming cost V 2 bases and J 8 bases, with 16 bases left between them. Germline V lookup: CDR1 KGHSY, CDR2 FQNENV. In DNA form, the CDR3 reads TGTGCCAGCAGCCAACCAGGGCGCCTCTCGACCAACGTCCTGACTTTC. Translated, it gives CASSQPGRLSTNVLTF.

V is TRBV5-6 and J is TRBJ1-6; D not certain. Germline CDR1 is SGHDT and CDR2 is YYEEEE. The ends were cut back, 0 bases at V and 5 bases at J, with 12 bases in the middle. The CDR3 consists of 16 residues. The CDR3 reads CASSLATADDNSPLHF. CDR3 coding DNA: TGTGCCAGCAGCTTGGCCACAGCCGACGATAATTCACCCCTCCACTTT.

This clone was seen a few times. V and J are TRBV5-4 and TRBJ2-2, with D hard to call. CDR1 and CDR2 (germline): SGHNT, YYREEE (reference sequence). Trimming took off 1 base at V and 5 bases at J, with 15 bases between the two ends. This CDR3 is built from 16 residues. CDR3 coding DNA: TGTGCCAGCAGCTTGTCCGCTAGGCGGAGTACCGGGGAGCTGTTTTTT. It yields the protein CASSLSARRSTGELFF. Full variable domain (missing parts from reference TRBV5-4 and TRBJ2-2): ETGVTQSPTHLIKTRGQQVTLRCSSQSGHNTVSWYQQALGQGPQFIFQYYREEENGRGNFPPRFSGLQFPNYSSELNVNALELDDSALYLCASSLSARRSTGELFFGEGSRLTVL.

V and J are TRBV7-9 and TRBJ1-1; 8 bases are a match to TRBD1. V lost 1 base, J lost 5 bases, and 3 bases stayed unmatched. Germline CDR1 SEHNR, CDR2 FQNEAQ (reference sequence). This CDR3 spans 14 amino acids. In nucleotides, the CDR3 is TGTGCCAGCAGCTTAGAACAGGGGGGGACTGAAGCTTTCTTT. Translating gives CASSLEQGGTEAFF. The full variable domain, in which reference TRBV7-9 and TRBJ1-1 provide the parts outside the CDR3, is DTGVSQNPRHKITKRGQNVTFRCDPISEHNRLYWYRQTLGQGPEFLTYFQNEAQLEKSRLLSDRFSAERPKGSFSTLEIQRTEQGDSAMYLCASSLEQGGTEAFFGQGTRLTVV.

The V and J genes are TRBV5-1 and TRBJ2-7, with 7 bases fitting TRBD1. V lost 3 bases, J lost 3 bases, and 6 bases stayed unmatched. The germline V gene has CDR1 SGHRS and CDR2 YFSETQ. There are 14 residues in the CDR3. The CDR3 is CASSWRQGDYEQYF. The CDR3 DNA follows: TGCGCCAGCAGCTGGAGACAGGGTGACTACGAGCAGTACTTC.